This T cell receptor (beta chain) was found in a study of blood T cell repertoires in COVID-19. Study summary: Acute-phase and convalescent COVID-19 samples originated in the United States, Italy and Spain. Sources were T cells, B-cell-depleted T cells, or PBMCs; the material itself was cDNA or gDNA.

TCRdb keeps only in-frame clones here, not all; method: immunoSEQ multiplex PCR. This repertoire shows 60,000 to 85,000 clones, 85% found once; its top ten account for 11%. Trimming at V came to 4 bases and at J to 3 bases, leaving 5 bases not matched to a gene. Per the germline V gene, CDR1 is KGHSH and CDR2 is LQKENI. The CDR3 has 15 residues. The Seattle patients, enrolled during active infection, were followed longitudinally. The sequenced material came from peripheral blood. This sequence originates from a man between 60 and 75 years old with COVID-19, enrolled during active disease. The rearrangement links TRBV18 to TRBJ2-7, with 11 bases that match TRBD1. CDR3 DNA: TGTGCCAGCTCACTAGCCGGGACAGGGGGCTACGAGCAGTACTTC. Protein: CASSLAGTGGYEQYF.